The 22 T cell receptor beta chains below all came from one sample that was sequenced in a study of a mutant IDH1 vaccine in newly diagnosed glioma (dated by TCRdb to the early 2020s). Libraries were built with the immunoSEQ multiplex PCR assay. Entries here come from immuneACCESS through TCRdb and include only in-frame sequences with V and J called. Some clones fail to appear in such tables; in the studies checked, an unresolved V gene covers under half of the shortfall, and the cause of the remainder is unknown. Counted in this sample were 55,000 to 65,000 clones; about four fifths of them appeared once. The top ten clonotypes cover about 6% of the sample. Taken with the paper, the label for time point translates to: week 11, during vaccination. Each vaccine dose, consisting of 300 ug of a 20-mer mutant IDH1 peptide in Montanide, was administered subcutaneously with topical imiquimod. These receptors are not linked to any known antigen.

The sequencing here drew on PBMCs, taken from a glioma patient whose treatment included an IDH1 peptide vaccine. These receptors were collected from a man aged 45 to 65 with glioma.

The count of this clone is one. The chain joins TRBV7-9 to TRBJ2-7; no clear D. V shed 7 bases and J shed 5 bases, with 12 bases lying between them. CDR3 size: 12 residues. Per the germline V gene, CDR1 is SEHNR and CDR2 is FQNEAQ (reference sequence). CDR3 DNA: TGTGCCAGCATGAGTATAGGGCACGAGCAGTACTTC. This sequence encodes CASMSIGHEQYF.

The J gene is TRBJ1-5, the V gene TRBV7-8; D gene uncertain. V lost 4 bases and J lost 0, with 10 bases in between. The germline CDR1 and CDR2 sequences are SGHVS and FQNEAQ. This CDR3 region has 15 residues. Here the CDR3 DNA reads TGTGCCAGCAGCTCCCAGATACTTAGCAATCAGCCCCAGCATTTT. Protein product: CASSSQILSNQPQHF.

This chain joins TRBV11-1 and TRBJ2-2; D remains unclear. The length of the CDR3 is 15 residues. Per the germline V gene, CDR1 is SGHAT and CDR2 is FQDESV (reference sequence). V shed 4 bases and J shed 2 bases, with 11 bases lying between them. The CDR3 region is CASSSSNPNTGELFF. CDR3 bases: TGTGCCAGCAGCTCTTCCAACCCCAACACCGGGGAGCTGTTTTTT.

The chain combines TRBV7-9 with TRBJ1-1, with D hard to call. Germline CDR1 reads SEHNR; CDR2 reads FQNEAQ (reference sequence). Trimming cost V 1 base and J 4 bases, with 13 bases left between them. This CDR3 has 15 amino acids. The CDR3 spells CASSLGSGSGTEAFF. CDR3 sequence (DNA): TGTGCCAGCAGCTTAGGGTCGGGATCCGGCACTGAAGCTTTCTTT.

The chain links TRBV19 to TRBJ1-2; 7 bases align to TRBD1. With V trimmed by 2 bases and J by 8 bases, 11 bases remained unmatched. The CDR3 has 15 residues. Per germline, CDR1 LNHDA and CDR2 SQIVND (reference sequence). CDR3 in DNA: TGTGCCAGTAGTATAACAGGGGTTCCCTTTGACGGCTACACCTTC. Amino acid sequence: CASSITGVPFDGYTF.

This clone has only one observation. For the CDR3, the DNA is TGTGCCTGGATCGGGATAGACAGCCAAGAGACCCAGTACTTC. It is translated as CAWIGIDSQETQYF. The genes are TRBV30 and TRBJ2-5; D is possibly TRBD1 or TRBD2 (5 bases each). The germline V gene encodes CDR1 GTSNPN and CDR2 SVGIG (reference sequence). CDR3 size: 14 residues. V was clipped by 4 bases and J by 1 base, with 13 bases between them.

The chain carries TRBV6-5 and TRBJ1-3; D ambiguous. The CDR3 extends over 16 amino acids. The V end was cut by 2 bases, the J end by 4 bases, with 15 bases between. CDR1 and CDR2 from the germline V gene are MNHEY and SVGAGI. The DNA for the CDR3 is TGTGCCAGCAGTTACATGACCCCCGGTAGGGGAAACACCATATATTTT. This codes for CASSYMTPGRGNTIYF.

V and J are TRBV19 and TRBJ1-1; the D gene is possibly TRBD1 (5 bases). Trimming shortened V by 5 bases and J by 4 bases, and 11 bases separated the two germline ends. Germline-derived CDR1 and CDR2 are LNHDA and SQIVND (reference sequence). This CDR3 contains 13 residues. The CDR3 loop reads CASSLGRFTEAFF. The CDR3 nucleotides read TGTGCCAGTAGTTTGGGACGGTTCACTGAAGCTTTCTTT.

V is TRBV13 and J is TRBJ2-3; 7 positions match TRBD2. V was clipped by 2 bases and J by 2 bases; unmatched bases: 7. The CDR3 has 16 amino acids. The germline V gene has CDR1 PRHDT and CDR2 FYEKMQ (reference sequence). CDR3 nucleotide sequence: TGTGCCAGCAGCTTAAGTATACAGCGGGACACAGATACGCAGTATTTT. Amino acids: CASSLSIQRDTDTQYF.

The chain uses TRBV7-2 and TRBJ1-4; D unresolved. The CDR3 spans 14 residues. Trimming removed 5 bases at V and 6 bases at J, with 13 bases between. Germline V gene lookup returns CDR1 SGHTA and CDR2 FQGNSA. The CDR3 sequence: CASSPSGGHEKLFF. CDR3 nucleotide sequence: TGTGCCAGCAGCCCCTCGGGAGGTCATGAAAAACTGTTTTTT.

The CDR3 is CASSRGPVGEKLFF. DNA for the CDR3: TGCGCCAGCAGCCGCGGGCCGGTGGGTGAAAAACTGTTTTTT. The chain joins TRBV4-1 to TRBJ1-4, with unresolved D. V was pared by 4 bases and J by 7 bases, with 13 bases between. The V gene's germline CDR1 is MGHRA and CDR2 YSYEKL. The CDR3 has 14 amino acids.

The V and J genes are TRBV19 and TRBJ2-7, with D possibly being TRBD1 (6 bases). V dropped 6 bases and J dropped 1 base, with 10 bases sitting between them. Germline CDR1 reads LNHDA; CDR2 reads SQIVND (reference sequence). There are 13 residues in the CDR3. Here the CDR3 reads CASRGTQSYEQYF. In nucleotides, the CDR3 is TGTGCCAGTAGGGGGACACAATCCTACGAGCAGTACTTC.

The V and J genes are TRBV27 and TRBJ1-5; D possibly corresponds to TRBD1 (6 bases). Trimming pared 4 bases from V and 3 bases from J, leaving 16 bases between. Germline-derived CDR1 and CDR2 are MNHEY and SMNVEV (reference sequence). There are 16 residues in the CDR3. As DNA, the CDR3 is TGTGCCAGCAGTTGGACCTCCCAGGGGACCAATCAGCCCCAGCATTTT. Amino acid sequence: CASSWTSQGTNQPQHF.

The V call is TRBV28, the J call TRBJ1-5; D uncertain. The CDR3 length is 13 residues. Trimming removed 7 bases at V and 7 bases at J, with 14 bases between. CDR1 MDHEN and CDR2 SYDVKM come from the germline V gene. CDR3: CASMWAEEQPQHF. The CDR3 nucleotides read TGTGCCAGCATGTGGGCAGAGGAACAGCCCCAGCATTTT. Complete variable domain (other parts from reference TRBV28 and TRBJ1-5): DVKVTQSSRYLVKRTGEKVFLECVQDMDHENMFWYRQDPGLGLRLIYFSYDVKMKEKGDIPEGYSVSREKKERFSLILESASTNQTSMYLCASMWAEEQPQHFGDGTRLSIL.

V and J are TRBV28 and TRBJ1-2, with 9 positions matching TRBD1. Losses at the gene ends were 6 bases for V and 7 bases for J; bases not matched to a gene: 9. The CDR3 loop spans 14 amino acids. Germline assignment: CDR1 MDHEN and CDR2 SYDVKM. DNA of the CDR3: TGTGCCAGCAGGCTCTCTCCGGGACAGGGTGGCTACACCTTC. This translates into CASRLSPGQGGYTF.

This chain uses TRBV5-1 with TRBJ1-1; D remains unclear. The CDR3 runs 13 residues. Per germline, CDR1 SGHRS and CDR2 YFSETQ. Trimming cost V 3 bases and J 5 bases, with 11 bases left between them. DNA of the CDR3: TGCGCCAGCAGCTGGGGTGGGCAGACTGAAGCTTTCTTT. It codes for CASSWGGQTEAFF.

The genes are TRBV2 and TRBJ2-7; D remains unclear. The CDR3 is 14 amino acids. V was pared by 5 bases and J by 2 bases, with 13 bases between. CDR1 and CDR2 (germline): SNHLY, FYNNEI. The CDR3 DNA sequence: TGTGCCAGCAGTAGGAAGGGTTATCCCTACGAGCAGTACTTC. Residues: CASSRKGYPYEQYF.

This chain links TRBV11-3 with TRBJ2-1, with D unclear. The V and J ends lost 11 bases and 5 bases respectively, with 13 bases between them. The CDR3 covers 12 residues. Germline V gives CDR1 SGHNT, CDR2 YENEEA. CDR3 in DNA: TGTGCCGGCGGCTCGCGAGACAATGAGCAGTTCTTC. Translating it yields CAGGSRDNEQFF.

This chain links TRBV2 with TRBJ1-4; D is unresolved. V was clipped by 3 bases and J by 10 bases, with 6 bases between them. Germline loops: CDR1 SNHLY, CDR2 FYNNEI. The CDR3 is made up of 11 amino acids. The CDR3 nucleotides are TGTGCCAGCAGTGAGGGCGGAAAACTGTTTTTT. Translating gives CASSEGGKLFF. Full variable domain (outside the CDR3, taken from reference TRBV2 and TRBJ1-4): EPEVTQTPSHQVTQMGQEVILRCVPISNHLYFYWYRQILGQKVEFLVSFYNNEISEKSEIFDDQFSVERPDGSNFTLKIRSTKLEDSAMYFCASSEGGKLFFGSGTQLSVL.

As DNA, the CDR3 is TGTGCCAGCTCACCGGACGTTATGAACACTGAAGCTTTCTTT. Its protein is CASSPDVMNTEAFF. The V call is TRBV18, the J call TRBJ1-1; D gene ambiguous. Germline loops: CDR1 KGHSH, CDR2 LQKENI. Trimming took off 3 bases at V and 0 bases at J, with 8 bases between the two ends. The CDR3 extends over 14 amino acids.

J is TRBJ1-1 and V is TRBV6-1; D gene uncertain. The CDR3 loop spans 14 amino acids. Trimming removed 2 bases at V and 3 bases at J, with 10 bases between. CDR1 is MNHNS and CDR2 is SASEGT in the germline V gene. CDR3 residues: CASSEIVGYTEAFF. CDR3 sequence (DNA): TGTGCCAGCAGTGAAATCGTGGGGTACACTGAAGCTTTCTTT.

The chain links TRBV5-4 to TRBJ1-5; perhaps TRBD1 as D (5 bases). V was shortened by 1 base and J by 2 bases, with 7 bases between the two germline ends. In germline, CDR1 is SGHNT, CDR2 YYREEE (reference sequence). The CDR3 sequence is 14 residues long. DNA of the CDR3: TGTGCCAGCAGCTTGATGGGGGGCAATCAGCCCCAGCATTTT. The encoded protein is CASSLMGGNQPQHF.